The 19 T cell receptor beta chains given below trace back to one sample, sequenced in a study of tumor-infiltrating lymphocytes in primary liver carcinoma. Co-extracted RNA and DNA came from 20-30 mg of unsorted bulk tissue. The authors made TCR beta cDNA from around 500 ng total RNA with a constant-region primer. It was through three nested multiplex PCR rounds of slightly modified ARM-PCR that TCR beta libraries arose. Amplification in the first two PCR rounds was performed using TRBV1-TRBV30 forward primers and a C-beta reverse primer for 10 cycles each. In TCRdb, the multiplex PCR reads were re-called with MiXCR into one record per CDR3 protein. The profile covers more than 70,000 distinct CDR3 sequences, with approximately 70% appearing a single time and around 19% taken by the ten largest. Sequenced material: liver tumor tissue from sampling region 1. The subset denotes: tumor region T1, superior pole. The receptors here all came from a man aged 35-49 years with primary liver carcinoma and hepatitis B virus infection.

Concerning this clonotype itself: The CDR3 carries no conserved terminal phenylalanine or tryptophan, so it likely arises from a read error. The genes are TRBV10-2 and TRBJ2-7, with a tentative D call TRBD1 (5 bases). Trimming left V 7 bases short and J 2 bases short, with 15 bases between. The CDR3 sequence is 14 residues long. Germline V gene sequence: CDR1 WSHSY, CDR2 SAAADI. DNA of the CDR3: TGCGCCAGCACTGCGCAGGGTCCCCCCTACGAGCAGTACTTA. The encoded protein is CASTAQGPPYEQYL.

The chain employs TRBV6-1 and TRBJ2-3; D is ambiguous. Trimming cost V 5 bases and J 8 bases, with 26 bases left between them. Germline CDR1 MNHNS, CDR2 SASEGT. This CDR3 has 17 amino acids. The CDR3 reads CASSSRGGDISIATQYF. The DNA of the CDR3 is TGTGCCAGCAGTTCCAGAGGTGGAGATATTAGCATAGCTACGCAGTATTTT.

This clonotype was observed once. An end of the junction differs from the germline gene, which may be a read error. The chain links TRBV6-5 to TRBJ2-2; D perhaps matches TRBD2 (5 bases). The CDR3 consists of 15 residues. Germline CDR1 reads MNHEY; CDR2 reads SVGAGI. The CDR3 nucleotides are TGTGCCAGCAGTTACGCAATGGATGGCATCGGGGAGCTGCTTTTT. Its translation: CASSYAMDGIGELLF.

Comment on this clonotype: One end of the junction fails to match germline, which may point to a read error. This chain joins TRBV12-3 or TRBV12-4 and TRBJ2-1; possible D gene TRBD2, 5 bases. This CDR3 region has 13 residues. In DNA, the CDR3 is TGTGTCAGCTGTTTTACAAGAGGGAATGAGCAGTTCTTC. Translating gives CVSCFTRGNEQFF.

As regards this clonotype: A read error is likely, as this CDR3 ends without the conserved phenylalanine or tryptophan. The DNA is left out, because the CDR3 cannot be placed on it with certainty; the CDR3 is given as TCRdb lists it. This sequence joins TRBV6-6 and TRBJ2-2; TRBD1, the D gene given by the table, was not confirmed from the DNA. From germline, CDR1 is MNHNY and CDR2 SVGAGI (reference sequence). The length of the CDR3 is 13 amino acids, counting both ends. The CDR3 spells CASSYPGGGELLS.

Details on this clonotype: A junction boundary mismatches the germline segment, possibly from a read error. V and J are TRBV6-1 and TRBJ2-6, with D unclear. The CDR3 loop spans 18 amino acids. Germline CDR1 and CDR2: MNHNS and SASEGT. The CDR3 loop is CVSSEARTEWSGANVLTF. DNA of the CDR3: TGTGTCAGCAGCGAAGCTAGGACGGAGTGGTCTGGGGCCAACGTCCTGACTTTC.

In this sample, this clonotype turned up once. In this CDR3 the conserved last residue, phenylalanine or tryptophan, is missing, so a read error is likely. The rearrangement links TRBV11-3 to TRBJ2-1; D is possibly TRBD1 (5 bases). The CDR3 loop spans 13 amino acids. CDR1 is SGHNT, CDR2 YENEEA, per germline. The CDR3 DNA sequence: TGCGCCAGCAGCGAAGGACCAGGGAATGAACAGTTCATC. Translated: CASSEGPGNEQFI.

In the case of this clonotype: The conserved phenylalanine or tryptophan is not found at the CDR3 terminus, so this likely reflects a read error. V usage is TRBV11-2 and J usage is TRBJ2-5, with 8 bases aligning to TRBD1. V shed 6 bases, J shed 2 bases, and the junction held 8 bases outside the gene matches. CDR1 and CDR2 from the germline V gene are SGHAT and FQNNGV. There are 15 residues in the CDR3. This chain's CDR3 is CASRPRDRSQETQYL. CDR3 bases: TGTGCCAGCAGGCCCCGGGACAGGAGTCAAGAGACCCAGTACTTA.

Note on this clonotype: The conserved phenylalanine or tryptophan normally closing the CDR3 is absent here, so this likely arose from a read error. The chain recombines TRBV13 with TRBJ1-6; D may be TRBD1 (6 bases). Germline loops: CDR1 PRHDT, CDR2 FYEKMQ (reference sequence). This CDR3 has 15 residues. The germline V and J ends were trimmed by 1 base and 8 bases, with 12 bases remaining between them. In DNA, the CDR3 is TGTGCCAGCAGCTTAGTACCGGGGGGCGATTCACCCCTCCACTCT. It is translated as CASSLVPGGDSPLHS.

This clonotype has ten or more counts. V is TRBV5-4 and J is TRBJ2-5, with a tentative D call TRBD1 (6 bases). The V and J ends lost 4 bases and 3 bases respectively, with 10 bases between them. Per germline, CDR1 SGHNT and CDR2 YYREEE (reference sequence). This CDR3 is built from 13 residues. CDR3 amino acids: CASSRGFEETQYF. As DNA, the CDR3 is TGTGCCAGCAGCAGGGGGTTTGAAGAGACCCAGTACTTC.

In the case of this clonotype: A much larger clone lies a single base off, so this may be a read error. V gene TRBV13 combines with J gene TRBJ2-3; tentative D call: TRBD1 (5 bases). V dropped 5 bases and J dropped 4 bases, with 10 bases sitting between them. Germline CDR1 and CDR2: PRHDT and FYEKMQ (reference sequence). There are 13 residues in the CDR3. The CDR3 bases are TGTGCCAGCAGCGTACAACAGGCAGATACGCAGTATTTT. Translated: CASSVQQADTQYF.

Concerning this clonotype: A junction end diverges from the germline sequence, so it may reflect a read error. J is TRBJ2-1 and V is TRBV29-1; TRBD2 matches at 8 bases. The V gene's germline CDR1 is SQVTM and CDR2 ANQGSEA. This CDR3 is 11 amino acids long. The CDR3 reads CSVVEAGDEFF. CDR3 nucleotides: TGCAGTGTTGTTGAAGCGGGAGACGAGTTCTTC.

The rearrangement joins TRBV5-1 to TRBJ2-1; no reliable D call. The CDR3 has 15 amino acids. Between the trimmed V and J ends, which lost 4 bases and 1 base, there was a span of 12 bases. Germline-derived CDR1 and CDR2 are SGHRS and YFSETQ. CDR3 coding DNA: TGCGCCAGCAGCGCTGTACTCACATCCTACAATGAGCAGTTCTTC. Translated: CASSAVLTSYNEQFF.

On this clonotype itself: Relative to the germline gene, one junction end is altered; a read error may explain this. The gene calls are TRBV4-1 and TRBJ2-7; the match to TRBD2 covers 9 bases. Looked up from germline, CDR1 is MGHRA and CDR2 is YSYEKL. This CDR3 spans 16 amino acids. CDR3 DNA: TGTGCCAGCAGCGCGGCTAGCGGGACCGGCTCGGGGGAGCAGTACTTC. Its protein product is CASSAASGTGSGEQYF.

The chain has TRBV2 and TRBJ2-1; 13 positions agree with TRBD2. Germline CDR1 SNHLY, CDR2 FYNNEI. The CDR3 spans 15 residues. Unmatched junction bases numbered 6, after V lost 6 bases and J lost 7 bases. CDR3 nucleotides: TGTGCCAGCAGCCAACTAGCGGGAGGGTTAAATGAGCAGTTCTTC. This encodes CASSQLAGGLNEQFF.

To note about this clonotype: It is likely a read error, because the conserved phenylalanine at the end of the CDR3 is missing. Because the CDR3's place on the DNA is in doubt, the DNA is left out and the CDR3 is given as listed by TCRdb. CDR3 region: CASSYSSTCGTGGGFS. The rearrangement links TRBV11-2 to TRBJ2-1; the table's D call TRBD2 went unverified against the DNA. The germline CDR1 and CDR2 sequences are SGHAT and FQNNGV. The CDR3 is 16 amino acids long, termini counted.

This clonotype was found many times. Germline is not matched at one junction end, which may reflect a read error. This chain joins TRBV28 and TRBJ2-7; TRBD2 matches 8 bases. Per the germline V gene, CDR1 is MDHEN and CDR2 is SYDVKM. CDR3 length equals 11 residues. The CDR3 sequence: CVAGPWDEQYF. As DNA, the CDR3 is TGCGTAGCGGGACCCTGGGACGAGCAGTACTTC.

Regarding this clonotype: The junction and the germline gene differ at one end; a read error may be behind it. The V call is TRBV11-3, the J call TRBJ2-1, with unresolved D. This CDR3 is built from 13 residues. Germline-derived CDR1 and CDR2 are SGHNT and YENEEA. CDR3 sequence reads: CTSSIASYYEQFF. CDR3 coding DNA: TGTACCAGCAGCATTGCCAGCTACTATGAGCAGTTCTTC.

In regard to this clonotype: Being one base from a much bigger clone, this may be a read error. The chain recombines TRBV4-1 with TRBJ2-1; TRBD2 agrees at 7 bases. This CDR3 spans 15 amino acids. The V gene's germline CDR1 is MGHRA and CDR2 YSYEKL. The DNA for the CDR3 is TGCGTCAGCAGCCAAAGGGCGGGAGACTGCAATGAGCAGTTCTTC. This encodes CVSSQRAGDCNEQFF.